This is a list of T cell receptor beta chains from one sample in a study of cytomegalovirus exposure and HLA in healthy donors. The protocol was immunoSEQ multiplex PCR, while the TCRdb copy is restricted to in-frame clones and leaves out a portion. The profile shows roughly 60,000 clones, around nine tenths of them singletons. Sequenced material: PBMCs. The receptors were sampled from a woman between 25 and 40 years old in good health and CMV-seronegative. CDR3s include the opening cysteine and the closing phenylalanine or tryptophan. The D gene is left open where the match is weak. For some rows the clone size is stated as once, few or many, or as a class when expanded; others skip it.

clone size	D gene	V gene	J gene	CDR3 protein	CDR3 DNA
NA	TRBD2	TRBV4-3	TRBJ2-1	CASSQQLAGVDGEQFF	TGCGCCAGCAGCCAACAACTAGCGGGAGTGGATGGCGAGCAGTTCTTC
once	NA	TRBV5-6	TRBJ1-5	CASSLASGHSNQPQHF	TGTGCCAGCAGCTTGGCCTCAGGGCATAGCAATCAGCCCCAGCATTTT
NA	NA	TRBV19	TRBJ1-3	CASLSSGNTIYF	TGTGCCAGTCTTTCCTCTGGAAACACCATATATTTT
NA	TRBD1	TRBV7-9	TRBJ1-4	CASSSTGEGEKLFF	TGTGCCAGCAGCTCGACAGGGGAAGGGGAAAAACTGTTTTTT
NA	NA	TRBV27	TRBJ2-7	CASSGLVGYAHEQYF	TGTGCCAGCAGTGGGCTTGTGGGCTATGCCCACGAGCAGTACTTC
NA	NA	TRBV9	TRBJ1-1	CASSVDWAGSTEAFF	TGTGCCAGCAGCGTAGACTGGGCGGGGAGCACTGAAGCTTTCTTT
NA	TRBD2	TRBV11-2	TRBJ2-1	CASSLGQVAGLADNEQFF	TGTGCCAGCAGCTTAGGTCAAGTGGCAGGACTAGCGGATAATGAGCAGTTCTTC
NA	TRBD1	TRBV5-1	TRBJ1-1	CASSLNVGGDVNTEAFF	TGCGCCAGCAGCTTGAATGTAGGGGGCGACGTGAACACTGAAGCTTTCTTT
NA	NA	TRBV27	TRBJ2-1	CASSPLAGYNEQFF	TGTGCCAGCAGCCCCCTAGCAGGCTACAATGAGCAGTTCTTC
NA	NA	TRBV27	TRBJ2-1	CASSFWATSSYNEQFF	TGTGCCAGCAGTTTTTGGGCAACTAGCTCCTACAATGAGCAGTTCTTC
NA	TRBD2	TRBV6-5	TRBJ2-5	CASNRAGGSQETQYF	TGTGCCAGCAATCGAGCGGGAGGCTCTCAAGAGACCCAGTACTTC
once	TRBD1	TRBV2	TRBJ1-1	CASSGTGRQNTEAFF	TGTGCCAGCAGTGGGACAGGGCGCCAGAACACTGAAGCTTTCTTT
NA	NA	TRBV20-1	TRBJ2-7	CSARVNYEQYF	TGCAGTGCCAGGGTTAACTACGAGCAGTACTTC
NA	NA	TRBV19	TRBJ2-5	CASSMRSLGETQYF	TGTGCCAGTAGTATGAGGAGTTTGGGAGAGACCCAGTACTTC
NA	NA	TRBV6-5	TRBJ1-2	CASSPSADYGYTF	TGTGCCAGCAGCCCTTCAGCGGACTATGGCTACACCTTC